This T cell receptor delta chain was recovered during a study of Vδ1+ human thymocytes. Study-level findings and limits: Highly polyclonal TRG and TRD repertoires with Gaussian CDR3 length distributions appeared in thymus. Around 20% of thymic delta-chain sequences were Vdelta2, with few Vdelta3, unlike blood Vdelta1+ controls.

About this clone itself: Antigen specificity is unknown.

Sequences come from RNA converted to cDNA by reverse transcription. CDR3 amplicons came from multiplex PCR with pooled V-gene forward and constant-region reverse primers. TCRdb reanalysed the multiplex PCR reads via CATT. In the table there are some 54,000 delta-chain clones, 15% to 20% of which are singletons. The CDR3 sequence is 25 residues long. Germline V gene data show CDR1 as TSWWSYY and CDR2 as QGS. V trimming: 0 bases; J trimming: 1 base; junction bases outside the gene matches: 27. The gene calls are TRDV1 and TRDJ1; TRDD3 matches at 12 bases. Specimen: Vdelta1+ gamma-delta thymocytes from the thymus. Subset in this sample: FACS-sorted CD3+ TCRalphabeta- TCRVdelta1+ TCRVdelta2- thymocytes. The TCR comes from a boy in the first two years of life who had congenital heart surgery. The CDR3 protein is CALGELQTTTRTPVLGDTGTDKLIF. Here the CDR3 DNA reads TGTGCTCTTGGGGAACTCCAAACTACCACGCGAACCCCGGTACTGGGGGATACCGGCACCGATAAACTCATCTTT.